This T cell receptor (beta chain) was recovered during a study of CD8+ T cells in alopecia areata. In the study overall: It was oral tofacitinib, at 5 to 10 mg twice daily, that treated patients received.

Treatment given: oral pan-JAK inhibitor, 5-10 mg twice daily. Researchers gathered lesional scalp punch biopsies and peripheral blood from patients with alopecia areata. Notes on this clone: The antigen is undetermined.

Per germline, CDR1 SGDLS and CDR2 YYNGEE. This CDR3 region has 14 residues. V lost 0 bases and J lost 4, with 8 bases in between. Sequencing used cDNA as its template, made by extracting RNA and reverse transcribing it. Sequencing used immunoSEQ multiplex PCR; TCRdb keeps in-frame clones, though not all of them. The data hold fewer than 150,000 clones, with around 58% observed a single time. General study points: Throughout tofacitinib, many expanded lesional clones continued to persist in scalp and blood.

The source of this sequence is a human donor with alopecia areata. Sample: CD8+ T cells sorted from blood, taken at week 4, from a patient treated with tofacitinib. V is TRBV9 and J is TRBJ2-1; a weak D match, TRBD1 (5 bases). CDR3 coding DNA: TGTGCCAGCAGCGTAGCCGACAGTTACAATGAGCAGTTCTTC. Translating it yields CASSVADSYNEQFF.